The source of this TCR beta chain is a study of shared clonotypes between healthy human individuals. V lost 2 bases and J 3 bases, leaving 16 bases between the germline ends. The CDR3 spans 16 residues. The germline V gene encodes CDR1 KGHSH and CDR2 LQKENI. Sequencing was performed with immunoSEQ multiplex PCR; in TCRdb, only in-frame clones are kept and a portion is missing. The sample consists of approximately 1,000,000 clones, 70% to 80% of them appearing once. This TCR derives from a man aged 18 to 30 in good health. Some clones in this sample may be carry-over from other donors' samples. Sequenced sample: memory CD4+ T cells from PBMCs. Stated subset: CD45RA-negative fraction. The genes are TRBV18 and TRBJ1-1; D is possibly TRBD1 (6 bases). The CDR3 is CASSPDLTGLDTEAFF. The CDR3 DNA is TGTGCCAGCTCACCAGACCTAACAGGGTTAGACACTGAAGCTTTCTTT.